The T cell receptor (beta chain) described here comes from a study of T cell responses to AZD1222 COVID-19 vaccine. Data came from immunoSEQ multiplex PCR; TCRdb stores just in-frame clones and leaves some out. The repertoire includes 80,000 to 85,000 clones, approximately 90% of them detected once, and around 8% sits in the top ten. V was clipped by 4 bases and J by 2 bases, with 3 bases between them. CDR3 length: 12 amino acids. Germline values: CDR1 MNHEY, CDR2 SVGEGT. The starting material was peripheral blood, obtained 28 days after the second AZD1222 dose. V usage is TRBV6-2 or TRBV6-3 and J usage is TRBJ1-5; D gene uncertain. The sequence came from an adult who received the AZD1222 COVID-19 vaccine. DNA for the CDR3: TGTGCCAGCAGTTCCGGCAATCAGCCCCAGCATTTT. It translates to CASSSGNQPQHF.